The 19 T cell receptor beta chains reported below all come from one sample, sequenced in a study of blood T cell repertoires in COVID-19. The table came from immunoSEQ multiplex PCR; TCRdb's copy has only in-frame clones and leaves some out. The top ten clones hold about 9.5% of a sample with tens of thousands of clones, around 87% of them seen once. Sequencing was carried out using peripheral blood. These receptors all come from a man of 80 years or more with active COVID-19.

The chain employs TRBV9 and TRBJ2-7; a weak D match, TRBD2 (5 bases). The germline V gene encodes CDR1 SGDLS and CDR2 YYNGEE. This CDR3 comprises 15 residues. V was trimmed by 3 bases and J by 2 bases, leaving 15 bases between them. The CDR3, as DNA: TGTGCCAGCAGCGCCGGGTCCACGGAGGCCTACGAGCAGTACTTC. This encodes CASSAGSTEAYEQYF.

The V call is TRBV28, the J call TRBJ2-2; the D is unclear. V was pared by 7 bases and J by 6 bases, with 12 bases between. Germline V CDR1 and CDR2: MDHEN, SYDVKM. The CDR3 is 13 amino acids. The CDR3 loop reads CASTLPGPGELFF. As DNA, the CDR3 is TGTGCCAGCACCCTACCGGGTCCCGGGGAGCTGTTTTTT.

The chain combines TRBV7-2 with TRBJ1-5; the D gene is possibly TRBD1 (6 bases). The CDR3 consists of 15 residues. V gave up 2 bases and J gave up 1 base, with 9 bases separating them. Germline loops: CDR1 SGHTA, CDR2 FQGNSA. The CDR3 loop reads CASSLTGTSNQPQHF. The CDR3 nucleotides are TGTGCCAGCAGCTTAACAGGGACAAGCAATCAGCCCCAGCATTTT.

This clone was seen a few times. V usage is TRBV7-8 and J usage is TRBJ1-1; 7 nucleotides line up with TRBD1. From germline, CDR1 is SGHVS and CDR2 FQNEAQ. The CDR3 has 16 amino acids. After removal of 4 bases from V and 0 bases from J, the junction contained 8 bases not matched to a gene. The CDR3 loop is CASSSPLGTVNTEAFF. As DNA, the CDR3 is TGTGCCAGCAGCTCACCCCTCGGGACAGTGAACACTGAAGCTTTCTTT.

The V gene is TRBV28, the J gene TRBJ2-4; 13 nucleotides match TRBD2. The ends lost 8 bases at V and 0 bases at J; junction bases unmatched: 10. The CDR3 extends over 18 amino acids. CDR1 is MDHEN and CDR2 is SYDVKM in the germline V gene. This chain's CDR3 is CASLNGGTSGIAKNIQYF. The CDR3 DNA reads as TGTGCCAGCTTAAACGGTGGGACTAGCGGGATAGCCAAAAACATTCAGTACTTC. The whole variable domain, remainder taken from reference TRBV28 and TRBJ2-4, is DVKVTQSSRYLVKRTGEKVFLECVQDMDHENMFWYRQDPGLGLRLIYFSYDVKMKEKGDIPEGYSVSREKKERFSLILESASTNQTSMYLCASLNGGTSGIAKNIQYFGAGTRLSVL.

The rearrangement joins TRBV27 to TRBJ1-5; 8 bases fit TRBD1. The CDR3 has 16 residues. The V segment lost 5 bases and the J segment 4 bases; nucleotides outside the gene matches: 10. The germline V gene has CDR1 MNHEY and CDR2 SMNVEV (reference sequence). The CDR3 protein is CASSKRQGAGNQPQHF. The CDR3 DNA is TGTGCCAGCAGTAAAAGGCAGGGGGCCGGGAATCAGCCCCAGCATTTT.

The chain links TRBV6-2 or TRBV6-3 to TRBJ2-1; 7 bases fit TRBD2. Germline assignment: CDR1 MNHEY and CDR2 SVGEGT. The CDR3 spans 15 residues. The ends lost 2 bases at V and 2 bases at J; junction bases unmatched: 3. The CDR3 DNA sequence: TGTGCCAGCAGTTACAAGCGGGGAACCTACAATGAGCAGTTCTTC. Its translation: CASSYKRGTYNEQFF.

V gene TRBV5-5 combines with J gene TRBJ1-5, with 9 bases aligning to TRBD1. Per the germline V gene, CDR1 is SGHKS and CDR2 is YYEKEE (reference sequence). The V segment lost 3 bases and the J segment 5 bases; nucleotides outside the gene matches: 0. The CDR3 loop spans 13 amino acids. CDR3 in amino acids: CASSWTGDQPQHF. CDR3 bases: TGTGCCAGCAGCTGGACAGGGGATCAGCCCCAGCATTTT.

DNA of the CDR3: TGTGCCAGTTACCCGAGCGGGGGAGCTGCCTCCTACGAGCAGTACTTC. It translates to CASYPSGGAASYEQYF. The V and J genes are TRBV28 and TRBJ2-7; TRBD2 aligns across 8 bases. V dropped 9 bases and J dropped 0; count of bases not matched to a gene: 13. This CDR3 spans 16 amino acids. CDR1 is MDHEN and CDR2 is SYDVKM in the germline V gene.

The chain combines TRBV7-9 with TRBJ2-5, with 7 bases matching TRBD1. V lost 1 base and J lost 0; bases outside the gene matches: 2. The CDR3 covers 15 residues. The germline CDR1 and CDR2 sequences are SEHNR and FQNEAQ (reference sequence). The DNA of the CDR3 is TGTGCCAGCAGCTTAGACAGGGGAAACCAAGAGACCCAGTACTTC. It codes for CASSLDRGNQETQYF.

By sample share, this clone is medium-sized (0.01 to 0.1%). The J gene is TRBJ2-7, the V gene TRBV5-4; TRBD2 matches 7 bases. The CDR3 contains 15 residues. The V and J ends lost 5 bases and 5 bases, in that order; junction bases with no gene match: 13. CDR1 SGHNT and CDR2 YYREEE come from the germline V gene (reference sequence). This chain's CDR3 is CASRPTLREPHEQYF. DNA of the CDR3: TGTGCCAGCAGGCCAACCCTGCGGGAGCCCCACGAGCAGTACTTC.

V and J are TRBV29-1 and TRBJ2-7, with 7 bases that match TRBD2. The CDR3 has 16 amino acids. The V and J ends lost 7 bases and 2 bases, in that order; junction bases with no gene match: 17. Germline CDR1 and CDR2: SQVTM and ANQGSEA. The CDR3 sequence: CSAQLRRSGLTYEQYF. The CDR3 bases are TGCAGCGCGCAATTACGGCGTAGCGGGTTAACCTACGAGCAGTACTTC.

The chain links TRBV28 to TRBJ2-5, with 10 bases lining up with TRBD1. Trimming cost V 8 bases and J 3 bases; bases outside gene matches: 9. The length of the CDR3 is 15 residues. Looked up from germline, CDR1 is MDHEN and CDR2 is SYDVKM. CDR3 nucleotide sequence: TGTGCCAGCGGGGGGACAGGGGACCTTAAAGAGACCCAGTACTTC. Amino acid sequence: CASGGTGDLKETQYF.

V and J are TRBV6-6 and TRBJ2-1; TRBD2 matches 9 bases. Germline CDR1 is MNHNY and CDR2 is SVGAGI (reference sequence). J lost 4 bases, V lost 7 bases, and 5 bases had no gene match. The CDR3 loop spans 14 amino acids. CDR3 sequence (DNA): TGTGCCAGCAACTTAGCGGGAGCTTACAATGAGCAGTTCTTC. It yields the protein CASNLAGAYNEQFF.

CDR3: CASSPRGSPYEQYF. For the CDR3, the DNA is TGTGCCAGCAGTCCGCGGGGGTCACCCTACGAGCAGTACTTC. This chain uses TRBV27 with TRBJ2-7; 7 nucleotides align to TRBD2. CDR1 and CDR2 from the germline V gene are MNHEY and SMNVEV (reference sequence). V was pared by 5 bases and J by 2 bases, with 6 bases of the junction left unmatched. The CDR3 runs 14 residues.

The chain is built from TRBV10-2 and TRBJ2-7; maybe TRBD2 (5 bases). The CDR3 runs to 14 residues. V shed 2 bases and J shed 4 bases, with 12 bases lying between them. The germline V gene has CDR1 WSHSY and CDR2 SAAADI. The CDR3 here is CASSESGRRYEQYF. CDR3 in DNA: TGCGCCAGCAGTGAGAGTGGTCGGAGGTACGAGCAGTACTTC.

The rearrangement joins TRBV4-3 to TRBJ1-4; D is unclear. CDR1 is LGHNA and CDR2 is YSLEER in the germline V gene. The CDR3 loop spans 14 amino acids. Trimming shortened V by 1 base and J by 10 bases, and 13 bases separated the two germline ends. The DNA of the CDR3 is TGCGCCAGCAGCCAAGTAGCTTCGGCCGGAAAACTGTTTTTT. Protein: CASSQVASAGKLFF.

The CDR3 spells CASSRESTYEQYF. The DNA for the CDR3 is TGTGCCAGCTCTCGGGAGTCGACCTACGAGCAGTACTTC. The chain is built from TRBV18 and TRBJ2-7; the D gene is possibly TRBD2 (6 bases). This CDR3 spans 13 amino acids. From germline, CDR1 is KGHSH and CDR2 LQKENI. The ends were cut back, 6 bases at V and 2 bases at J, with 11 bases in the middle.

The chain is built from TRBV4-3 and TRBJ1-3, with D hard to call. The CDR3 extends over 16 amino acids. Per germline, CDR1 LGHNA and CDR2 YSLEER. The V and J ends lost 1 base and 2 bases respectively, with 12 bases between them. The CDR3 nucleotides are TGCGCCAGCAGCCAAGCTTCTTACAACCCTGGAAACACCATATATTTT. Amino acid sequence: CASSQASYNPGNTIYF.